This passage covers 13 T cell receptor beta chains from one sample sequenced in a study of blood T cell repertoires in COVID-19. Sequencing was performed with immunoSEQ multiplex PCR; in TCRdb, only in-frame clones are kept and a portion is missing. The sample carries 200,000 to 250,000 clones, approximately 88% recorded once. The material sequenced was PBMCs or T cells enriched from blood (not recorded which). The receptors derive from a woman in her 30s who had been exposed to COVID-19.

The rearrangement joins TRBV18 to TRBJ2-3; 12 bases align to TRBD2. The germline gives CDR1 KGHSH, CDR2 LQKENI. CDR3 length: 15 residues. Trimming removed 6 bases from V and 4 bases from J; junction bases left unmatched: 5. DNA of the CDR3: TGTGCCAGCTCGCGGACTAGCGGGGTTGCAGATACGCAGTATTTT. Translating it yields CASSRTSGVADTQYF.

This clone was recorded only once. V gene TRBV6-7 combines with J gene TRBJ2-7; TRBD2 agrees at 14 bases. TRBV6-7 is an ORF, and what it does is uncertain. The CDR3 has 18 residues. With V trimmed by 2 bases and J by 4 bases, 10 bases remained unmatched. CDR3 sequence: CASSYVGTSGRVVYEQYF. Written as DNA, the CDR3 is TGTGCCAGCAGTTACGTCGGGACTAGCGGGAGAGTGGTGTACGAGCAGTACTTC.

The chain uses TRBV7-6 and TRBJ1-4; TRBD1 might be the D (6 bases). V lost 2 bases and J lost 4, with 14 bases in between. This CDR3 has 16 residues. CDR1 SGHVS and CDR2 FNYEAQ come from the germline V gene. The CDR3 region has the DNA TGTGCCAGCAGCTTAAATATAGACAGGCTTAATGAAAAACTGTTTTTT. It encodes CASSLNIDRLNEKLFF.

The rearrangement uses TRBV7-9 and TRBJ2-1; 10 bases align to TRBD2. The ends lost 5 bases at V and 2 bases at J; junction bases unmatched: 3. This CDR3 comprises 15 residues. Germline V lookup: CDR1 SEHNR, CDR2 FQNEAQ (reference sequence). CDR3 residues: CASSPSGSTYNEQFF. DNA for the CDR3: TGTGCCAGCAGCCCTAGCGGGAGTACCTACAATGAGCAGTTCTTC. Supplemented by reference TRBV7-9 and TRBJ2-1, the full variable domain reads DTGVSQNPRHKITKRGQNVTFRCDPISEHNRLYWYRQTLGQGPEFLTYFQNEAQLEKSRLLSDRFSAERPKGSFSTLEIQRTEQGDSAMYLCASSPSGSTYNEQFFGPGTRLTVL.

The chain carries TRBV5-1 and TRBJ1-1; 9 bases align to TRBD1. The CDR3 consists of 17 residues. The germline V gene has CDR1 SGHRS and CDR2 YFSETQ. V was pared by 2 bases and J by 4 bases, with 12 bases of the junction left unmatched. This CDR3 is CASSFRLTGGGGTEAFF. The CDR3 DNA is TGCGCCAGCAGCTTTCGACTAACAGGGGGCGGTGGCACTGAAGCTTTCTTT.

Concerning this clone itself: The junction and the germline gene differ at one end; a read error may be behind it. The J gene is TRBJ2-5, the V gene TRBV7-7; the D gene is possibly TRBD1 (6 bases). The CDR3 loop spans 19 amino acids. In germline, CDR1 is SSHAT, CDR2 FNYEAQ (reference sequence). Written as DNA, the CDR3 is TGTGCTAGCAGCTTAGTTCGGGACGCAGGGGACGGCTTAGAAGAGACCCAGTACTTC. Translation gives CASSLVRDAGDGLEETQYF. Full variable domain (missing parts from reference TRBV7-7 and TRBJ2-5): GAGVSQSPRYKVTKRGQDVTLRCDPISSHATLYWYQQALGQGPEFLTYFNYEAQPDKSGLPSDRFSAERPEGSISTLTIQRTEQRDSAMYRCASSLVRDAGDGLEETQYFGPGTRLLVL.

This clone was counted a few times. V and J are TRBV7-3 and TRBJ1-1; the D gene is possibly TRBD1 (5 bases). The CDR3 spans 13 residues. Deletions cut 4 bases from V and 3 bases from J, with 9 bases between. Germline CDR1 and CDR2: SGHTA and FQGTGA. CDR3 nucleotides: TGTGCCAGCAGCTCACAGGCGCACACTGAAGCTTTCTTT. Translation gives CASSSQAHTEAFF.

This sequence joins TRBV19 and TRBJ1-3; 7 bases map to TRBD1. This CDR3 contains 13 residues. Germline V gene lookup returns CDR1 LNHDA and CDR2 SQIVND (reference sequence). Trimming at V came to 6 bases and at J to 3 bases, leaving 2 bases not matched to a gene. CDR3 region: CASRGQLGNTIYF. CDR3 nucleotide sequence: TGTGCCAGTAGGGGACAGCTTGGAAACACCATATATTTT.

V is TRBV5-1 and J is TRBJ2-1; 9 bases match TRBD1. J was trimmed by 6 bases and V by 2 bases; bases with no gene match: 6. From germline, CDR1 is SGHRS and CDR2 YFSETQ. The CDR3 extends over 15 amino acids. The CDR3 DNA sequence: TGCGCCAGCAGCTTCCGGGACAGGGACAGCAATGAGCAGTTCTTC. Translated, it gives CASSFRDRDSNEQFF.

This chain uses TRBV5-1 with TRBJ1-4; D unclear. The ends were cut back, 2 bases at V and 8 bases at J, with 19 bases in the middle. Germline values: CDR1 SGHRS, CDR2 YFSETQ. CDR3 size: 16 residues. This chain's CDR3 is CASSFWSAETREKLFF. The CDR3 DNA is TGCGCCAGCAGCTTTTGGTCCGCCGAGACTCGCGAAAAACTGTTTTTT.

The chain combines TRBV5-1 with TRBJ2-2, with D possibly being TRBD1 (6 bases). In germline, CDR1 is SGHRS, CDR2 YFSETQ. There are 15 residues in the CDR3. V gave up 1 base and J gave up 5 bases, with 12 bases separating them. CDR3 sequence reads: CASSLRQEETGELFF. The CDR3 coding sequence is TGCGCCAGCAGCTTGCGACAGGAGGAAACCGGGGAGCTGTTTTTT.

The chain carries TRBV2 and TRBJ2-3; 15 bases fit TRBD2. V gave up 7 bases and J gave up 8 bases; unmatched junction bases: 7. Germline V gene sequence: CDR1 SNHLY, CDR2 FYNNEI. This CDR3 comprises 15 residues. The CDR3 region is CASTGLAGGPSTQYF. The CDR3 nucleotides are TGTGCCAGCACTGGACTAGCGGGAGGGCCGAGTACGCAGTATTTT.

V and J are TRBV28 and TRBJ2-5, with 11 bases matching TRBD2. The CDR3 consists of 15 residues. Germline V CDR1 and CDR2: MDHEN, SYDVKM. V shed 6 bases and J 1 base; nucleotides not matched to a gene: 4. CDR3 bases: TGTGCCAGCAGACTCGGGACTAGCGGCCAAGAGACCCAGTACTTC. Protein product: CASRLGTSGQETQYF.